Listed below are T cell receptor beta chains from one sample, sequenced in a study of shared clonotypes between healthy human individuals. The method was immunoSEQ multiplex PCR; TCRdb's version includes in-frame clones alone and lacks a portion of them. The table has about 2 million clones, about 95% seen once. The sequencing sample was made of naive CD8+ T cells sorted from blood. The receptors come from a man in his late teens or twenties in good health. Each CDR3 is given with its conserved first and last residue. A D gene is named only where the DNA matches it firmly. Rows may omit the clone size; those that give it use once, few, many or a size class.

J gene,D gene,V gene,clone size,CDR3 protein,CDR3 DNA
TRBJ1-3,NA,TRBV7-8,NA,CASSPLVGGNTIYF,TGTGCCAGCAGCCCCTTAGTGGGAGGAAACACCATATATTTT
TRBJ1-3,NA,TRBV29-1,NA,CSVAGRENTIYF,TGCAGCGTTGCCGGACGTGAAAACACCATATATTTT
TRBJ2-3,TRBD2,TRBV6-6,NA,CASSVSGIGTDTQYF,TGTGCCAGCAGTGTTAGCGGGATCGGCACAGATACGCAGTATTTT
TRBJ2-1,TRBD1,TRBV7-9,NA,CASSATGDEQFF,TGTGCCAGCAGTGCTACAGGGGATGAGCAGTTCTTC
TRBJ2-7,NA,TRBV27,NA,CASASGRSYEQYF,TGTGCCAGCGCATCAGGGCGCTCCTACGAGCAGTACTTC
TRBJ2-7,TRBD2,TRBV18,NA,CASTERGQWYEQYF,TGTGCCAGCACAGAGCGGGGTCAATGGTACGAGCAGTACTTC
TRBJ2-7,TRBD1,TRBV7-9,once,CASSLPPIGTGASYEQYF,TGTGCCAGCAGCTTACCCCCTATAGGCACAGGGGCCTCCTACGAGCAGTACTTC
TRBJ2-7,TRBD1,TRBV6-5,once,CASSYLGTGRNEQYF,TGTGCCAGCAGTTACCTTGGGACAGGGAGGAACGAGCAGTACTTC
TRBJ2-7,NA,TRBV28,NA,CASSFGQPYEQYF,TGTGCCAGCAGTTTTGGGCAGCCGTACGAGCAGTACTTC
TRBJ2-3,NA,TRBV11-2,NA,CASSLGHTDTQYF,TGTGCCAGCAGCTTGGGCCACACAGATACGCAGTATTTT
TRBJ2-5,NA,TRBV6-5,NA,CASSYTGQSEETQYF,TGTGCCAGCAGTTACACGGGCCAATCTGAGGAGACCCAGTACTTC
TRBJ1-1,TRBD1,TRBV13,NA,CASSLIREGADTEAFF,TGTGCCAGCAGCTTAATACGGGAGGGGGCGGACACTGAAGCTTTCTTT
TRBJ1-5,NA,TRBV27,NA,CASSLHRDSNQPQHF,TGTGCCAGCAGTCTCCACAGGGATAGCAATCAGCCCCAGCATTTT
TRBJ2-2,NA,TRBV7-9,NA,CASSPEAGELFF,TGTGCCAGCAGCCCCGAGGCCGGGGAGCTGTTTTTT
TRBJ2-5,NA,TRBV10-3,NA,CAIMASLYQETQYF,TGTGCCATCATGGCCTCTCTGTACCAAGAGACCCAGTACTTC
TRBJ2-1,NA,TRBV6-5,NA,CASSYSAGRYNEQFF,TGTGCCAGCAGTTACTCCGCGGGGCGATACAATGAGCAGTTCTTC
TRBJ2-1,NA,TRBV21-1,NA,CASSPRLAKGFNEQFF,TGTGCCAGCAGCCCTCGGCTAGCGAAGGGGTTCAATGAGCAGTTCTTC
TRBJ2-7,NA,TRBV4-3,NA,CASSQGGVNEQYF,TGCGCCAGCAGCCAAGGGGGGGTCAACGAGCAGTACTTC
TRBJ2-5,NA,TRBV4-3,NA,CASSQDWSGSEGETQYF,TGCGCCAGCAGCCAAGATTGGTCAGGGTCTGAGGGGGAGACCCAGTACTTC
TRBJ2-2,TRBD2,TRBV2,NA,CASTSGSPAGELFF,TGTGCCAGCACTAGCGGGAGCCCCGCCGGGGAGCTGTTTTTT
TRBJ1-2,NA,TRBV2,NA,CASSEGAGEGYGYTF,TGTGCCAGCAGTGAAGGGGCAGGGGAAGGCTATGGCTACACCTTC
TRBJ2-7,NA,TRBV10-1,NA,CASSNRTGWLEQYF,TGCGCCAGCAGTAACAGAACGGGGTGGCTCGAGCAGTACTTC
TRBJ2-3,NA,TRBV7-6,NA,CASSLEAESTDTQYF,TGTGCCAGCAGCTTGGAAGCGGAGAGCACAGATACGCAGTATTTT
TRBJ1-2,NA,TRBV30,NA,CAWGAGLRGYTF,TGTGCCTGGGGCGCGGGGCTGCGGGGCTACACCTTC
TRBJ2-7,TRBD2,TRBV6-6,NA,CASSYSGGGLGEQYF,TGTGCCAGCAGTTATTCAGGCGGGGGTTTGGGTGAGCAGTACTTC
TRBJ2-7,NA,TRBV11-2,NA,CASRHSGQSYEQYF,TGTGCCAGCAGGCATTCCGGACAGAGCTACGAGCAGTACTTC
TRBJ2-3,NA,TRBV7-9,NA,CASSLEVDGAGQGTDTQYF,TGTGCCAGCAGCTTAGAGGTTGACGGGGCGGGGCAGGGCACAGATACGCAGTATTTT
TRBJ1-2,TRBD1,TRBV2,NA,CASSPQGSTDGYTF,TGTGCCAGCAGTCCACAGGGGTCTACAGATGGCTACACCTTC